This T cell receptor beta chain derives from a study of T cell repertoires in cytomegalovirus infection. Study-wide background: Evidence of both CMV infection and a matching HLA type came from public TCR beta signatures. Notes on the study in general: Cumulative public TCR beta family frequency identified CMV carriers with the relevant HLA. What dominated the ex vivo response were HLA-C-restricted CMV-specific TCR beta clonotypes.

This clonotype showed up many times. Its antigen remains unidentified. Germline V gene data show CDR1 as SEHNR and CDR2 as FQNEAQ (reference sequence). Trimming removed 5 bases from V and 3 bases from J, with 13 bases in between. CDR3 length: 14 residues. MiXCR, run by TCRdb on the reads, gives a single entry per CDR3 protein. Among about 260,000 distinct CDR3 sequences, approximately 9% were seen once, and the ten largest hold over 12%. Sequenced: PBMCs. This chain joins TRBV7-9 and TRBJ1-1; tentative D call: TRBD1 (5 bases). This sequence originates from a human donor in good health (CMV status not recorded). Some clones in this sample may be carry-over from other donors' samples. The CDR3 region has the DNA TGTGCCAGCAGCAACGCGGGCAGGGACACTGAAGCTTTCTTT. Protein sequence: CASSNAGRDTEAFF.